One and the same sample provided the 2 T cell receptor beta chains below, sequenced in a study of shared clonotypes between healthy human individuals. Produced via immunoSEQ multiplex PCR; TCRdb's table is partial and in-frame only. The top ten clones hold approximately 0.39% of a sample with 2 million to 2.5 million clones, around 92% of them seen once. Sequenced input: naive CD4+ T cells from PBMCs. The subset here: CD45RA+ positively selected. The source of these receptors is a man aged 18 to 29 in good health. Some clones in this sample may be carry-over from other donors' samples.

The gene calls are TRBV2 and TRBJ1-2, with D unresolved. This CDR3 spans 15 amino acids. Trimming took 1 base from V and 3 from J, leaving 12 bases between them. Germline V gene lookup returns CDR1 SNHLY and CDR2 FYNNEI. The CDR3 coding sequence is TGTGCCAGCAGTGAAGGAACAGTCCGCGACTATGGCTACACCTTC. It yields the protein CASSEGTVRDYGYTF.

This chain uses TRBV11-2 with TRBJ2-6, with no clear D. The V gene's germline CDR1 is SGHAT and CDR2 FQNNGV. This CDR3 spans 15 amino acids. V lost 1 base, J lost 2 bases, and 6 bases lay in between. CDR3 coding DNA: TGTGCCAGCAGCTTAGGCCGAGCTGGGGCCAACGTCCTGACTTTC. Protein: CASSLGRAGANVLTF.